In its sample, the clone carrying this T cell receptor (beta chain) was seen many times. What it recognizes is unknown. This sample was taken from a study of T-cell reconstitution after alpha-beta-depleted transplantation in children. Findings of the study overall: When one year had passed after transplant, most T-cell counts and diversity came from newly produced T cells. In patients about two months after transplant, alpha-beta T cells reportedly arose from several hundred expanded graft clones.

The authors prepared the TCRbeta library with unique molecular identifiers. TCRdb processed the PCR reads anew with MiXCR; each CDR3 protein has one entry. The data contain about 340,000 distinct CDR3 sequences, under 20% of them singletons. Trimming shortened V by 5 bases and J by 2 bases, and 16 bases separated the two germline ends. The V gene's germline CDR1 is MDHEN and CDR2 SYDVKM. The CDR3 has 15 amino acids. The TCR was taken from a male patient aged 2 to 9 who had a stem cell transplant for acute lymphoblastic leukemia, so the T cells may come from the graft donor. Sequencing was performed on PBMCs, mostly from graft donor cells, taken 360 days after TCRalphabeta/CD19-depleted stem cell transplant. This chain links TRBV28 with TRBJ2-7; D gene unclear. DNA of the CDR3: TGTGCCAGCAGTCCGCTCCATAAGGCACCCTACGAGCAGTACTTC. It specifies CASSPLHKAPYEQYF.